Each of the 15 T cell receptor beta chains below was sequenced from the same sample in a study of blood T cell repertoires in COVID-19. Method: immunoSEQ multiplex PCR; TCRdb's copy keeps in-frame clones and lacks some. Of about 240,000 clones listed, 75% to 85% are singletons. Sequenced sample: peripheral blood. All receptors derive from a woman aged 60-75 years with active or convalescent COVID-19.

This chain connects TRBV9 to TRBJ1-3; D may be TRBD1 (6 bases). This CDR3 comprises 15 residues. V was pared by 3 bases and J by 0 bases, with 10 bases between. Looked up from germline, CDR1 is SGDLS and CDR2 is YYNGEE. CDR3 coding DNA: TGTGCCAGCAGCGGCCGGGACATCTCTGGAAACACCATATATTTT. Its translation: CASSGRDISGNTIYF.

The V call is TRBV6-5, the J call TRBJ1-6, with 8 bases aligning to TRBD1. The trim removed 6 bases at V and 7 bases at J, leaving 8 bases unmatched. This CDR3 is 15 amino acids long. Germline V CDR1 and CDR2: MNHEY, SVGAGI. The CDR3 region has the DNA TGTGCCAGCAGCCCCACCGGGACAGGCAATTCACCCCTCCACTTT. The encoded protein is CASSPTGTGNSPLHF.

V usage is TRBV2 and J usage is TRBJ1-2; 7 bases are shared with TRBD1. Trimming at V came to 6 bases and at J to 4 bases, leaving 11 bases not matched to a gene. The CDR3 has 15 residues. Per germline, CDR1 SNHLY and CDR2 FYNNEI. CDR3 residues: CASSRDSLQPYGYTF. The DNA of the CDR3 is TGTGCCAGCAGCCGGGACAGTTTGCAACCCTATGGCTACACCTTC.

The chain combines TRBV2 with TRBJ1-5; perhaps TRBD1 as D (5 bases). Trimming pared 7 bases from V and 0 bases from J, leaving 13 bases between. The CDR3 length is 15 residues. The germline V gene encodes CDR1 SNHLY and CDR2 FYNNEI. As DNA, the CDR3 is TGTGCCAGCACCAAAGACAGACATAGCAATCAGCCCCAGCATTTT. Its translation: CASTKDRHSNQPQHF.

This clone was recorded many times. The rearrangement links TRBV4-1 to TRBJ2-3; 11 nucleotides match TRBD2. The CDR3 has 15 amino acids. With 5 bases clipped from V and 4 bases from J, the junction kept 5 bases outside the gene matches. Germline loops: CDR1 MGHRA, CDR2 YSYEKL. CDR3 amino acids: CASSFLGLAADTQYF. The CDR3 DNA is TGCGCCAGCAGCTTTTTGGGACTAGCGGCAGATACGCAGTATTTT.

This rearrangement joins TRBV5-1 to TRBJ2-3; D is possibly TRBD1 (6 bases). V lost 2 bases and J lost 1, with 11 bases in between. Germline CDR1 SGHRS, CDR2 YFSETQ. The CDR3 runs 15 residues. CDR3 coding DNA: TGCGCCAGCAGCTTACAGGGCTTAGGCACAGATACGCAGTATTTT. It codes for CASSLQGLGTDTQYF.

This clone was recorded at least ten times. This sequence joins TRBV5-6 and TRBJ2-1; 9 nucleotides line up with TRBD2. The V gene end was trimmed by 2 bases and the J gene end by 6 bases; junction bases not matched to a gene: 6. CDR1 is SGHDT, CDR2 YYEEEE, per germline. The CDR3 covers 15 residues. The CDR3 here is CASSFVSGGGNEQFF. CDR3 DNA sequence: TGTGCCAGCAGCTTTGTTAGCGGGGGAGGCAATGAGCAGTTCTTC. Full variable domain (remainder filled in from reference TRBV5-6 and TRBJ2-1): DAGVTQSPTHLIKTRGQQVTLRCSPKSGHDTVSWYQQALGQGPQFIFQYYEEEERQRGNFPDRFSGHQFPNYSSELNVNALLLGDSALYLCASSFVSGGGNEQFFGPGTRLTVL.

The CDR3 reads CASSEGMGARSPLHF. CDR3 in DNA: TGTGCCAGCAGTGAAGGGATGGGGGCACGGTCACCCCTCCACTTT. J is TRBJ1-6 and V is TRBV2; tentative D call: TRBD1 (6 bases). Germline V gene sequence: CDR1 SNHLY, CDR2 FYNNEI. V lost 1 base, J lost 10 bases, and 14 bases lay in between. This CDR3 region has 15 residues. The whole variable domain, filled in from reference TRBV2 and TRBJ1-6, reads EPEVTQTPSHQVTQMGQEVILRCVPISNHLYFYWYRQILGQKVEFLVSFYNNEISEKSEIFDDQFSVERPDGSNFTLKIRSTKLEDSAMYFCASSEGMGARSPLHFGNGTRLTVT.

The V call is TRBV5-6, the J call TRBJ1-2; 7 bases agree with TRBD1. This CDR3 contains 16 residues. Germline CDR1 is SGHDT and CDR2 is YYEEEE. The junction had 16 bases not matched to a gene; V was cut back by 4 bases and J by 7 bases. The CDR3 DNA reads TGTGCCAGCAGCACCGGGCCGGGACAGATTCAGGGTGGCTACACCTTC. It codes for CASSTGPGQIQGGYTF. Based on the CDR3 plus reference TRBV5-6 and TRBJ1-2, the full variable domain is DAGVTQSPTHLIKTRGQQVTLRCSPKSGHDTVSWYQQALGQGPQFIFQYYEEEERQRGNFPDRFSGHQFPNYSSELNVNALLLGDSALYLCASSTGPGQIQGGYTFGSGTRLTVV.

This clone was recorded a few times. The CDR3 loop reads CASRPFGQGGGNTIYF. The CDR3 nucleotides read TGTGCCAGTCGCCCATTCGGACAGGGAGGAGGAAACACCATATATTTT. This chain links TRBV2 with TRBJ1-3; 8 bases match TRBD1. Germline loops: CDR1 SNHLY, CDR2 FYNNEI. CDR3 length: 16 amino acids. V was pared by 9 bases and J by 4 bases, with 14 bases of the junction left unmatched.

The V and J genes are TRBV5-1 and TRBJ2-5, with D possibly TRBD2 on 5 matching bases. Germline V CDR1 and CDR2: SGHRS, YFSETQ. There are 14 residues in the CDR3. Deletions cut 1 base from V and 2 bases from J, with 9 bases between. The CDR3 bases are TGCGCCAGCAGCTTGAATTCGGGACAAGAGACCCAGTACTTC. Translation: CASSLNSGQETQYF.

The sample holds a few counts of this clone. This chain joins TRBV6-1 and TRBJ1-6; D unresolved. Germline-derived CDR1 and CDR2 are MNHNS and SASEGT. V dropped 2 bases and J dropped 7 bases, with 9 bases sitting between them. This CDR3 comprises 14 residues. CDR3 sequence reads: CASSEMVENSPLHF. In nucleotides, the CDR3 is TGTGCCAGCAGTGAAATGGTCGAGAATTCACCCCTCCACTTT.

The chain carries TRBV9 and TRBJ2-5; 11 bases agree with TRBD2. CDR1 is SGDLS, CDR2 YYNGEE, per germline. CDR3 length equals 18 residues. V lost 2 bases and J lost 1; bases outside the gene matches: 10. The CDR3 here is CASSVYSGTSGFQETQYF. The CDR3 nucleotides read TGTGCCAGCAGCGTCTACTCCGGGACTAGCGGATTCCAAGAGACCCAGTACTTC.

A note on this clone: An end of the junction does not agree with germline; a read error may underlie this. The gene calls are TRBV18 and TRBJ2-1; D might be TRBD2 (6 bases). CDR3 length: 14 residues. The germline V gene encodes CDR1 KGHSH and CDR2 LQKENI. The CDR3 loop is CASSLSFRDSQTLF. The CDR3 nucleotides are TGTGCCAGCTCACTGTCTTTCCGGGACTCCCAAACGCTCTTC.

The CDR3, as DNA: TGCGCCAGCAGCCTGGGTGCAGGGGTCTCCTACGAGCAGTACTTC. Translation: CASSLGAGVSYEQYF. The chain is built from TRBV5-1 and TRBJ2-7, with D perhaps TRBD1 (6 bases). Trimming took 4 bases from V and 0 from J, leaving 14 bases between them. Per germline, CDR1 SGHRS and CDR2 YFSETQ. The CDR3 is made up of 15 amino acids.